This is a list of T cell receptor beta chains from one sample in a study of blood T cell repertoires in COVID-19. Measured with immunoSEQ multiplex PCR; TCRdb has only the in-frame clones, and not every one. The sample contains about 200,000 clones, more than 80% of which appear only once. Specimen: PBMCs or T cells enriched from blood (not recorded which). These receptors were obtained from a man aged 25 to 40 who had recovered from COVID-19. Both conserved end residues are part of each CDR3. D genes are given only for firm matches. The size entry is marked missing in some rows and otherwise reads once, few, many or a size class.

v_gene	j_gene	abundance	d_gene	CDR3nt	CDR3aa
TRBV30	TRBJ1-6	-	-	TGTGCTTCCGACAGTCATAATTCACCCCTCCACTTT	CASDSHNSPLHF
TRBV2	TRBJ2-1	-	TRBD2	TGTGCCAGCAGTGTGGCGCGGGGGGGCCGGAACAATGAGCAGTTCTTC	CASSVARGGRNNEQFF
TRBV24-1	TRBJ2-7	-	TRBD1	TGTGCCACCAGTGACGGGACAGGGTCCCGCCACGAGCAGTACTTC	CATSDGTGSRHEQYF
TRBV4-1	TRBJ2-2	-	-	TGCGCCAGCAGCCAAGGGAGAGCTTGGAACACCGGGGAGCTGTTTTTT	CASSQGRAWNTGELFF
TRBV18	TRBJ2-5	-	TRBD1	TGTGCCAGCTCACCCTCGGACAGGGTGGTTCGGGGGACCCAGTACTTC	CASSPSDRVVRGTQYF
TRBV5-8	TRBJ1-2	-	-	TGTGCCAGCAGCTTGAGCGGGAGCAGAACCAACTATGGCTACACCTTC	CASSLSGSRTNYGYTF
TRBV6-6	TRBJ2-3	-	TRBD2	TGTGCCAGCAGTTACACCCTAGCGGGAGCTAAAGATACGCAGTATTTT	CASSYTLAGAKDTQYF
TRBV5-1	TRBJ2-7	-	TRBD2	TGCGCCAGCAAGCTTGGGGGTAGCGGGAGGCTACAGGGTGAGCAGTACTTC	CASKLGGSGRLQGEQYF
TRBV5-8	TRBJ1-1	-	-	TGTGCCAGCAGCTTGGTTATTGTTGGGGGGACGGGGAGAGCTTTCTTT	CASSLVIVGGTGRAFF
TRBV7-9	TRBJ2-7	-	TRBD1	TGTGCCAGCAGCTTTTCCCAGGGGGCCTCCTACGAGCAGTACTTC	CASSFSQGASYEQYF
TRBV11-3	TRBJ1-5	-	-	TGTGCCAGCAGTAGCGGACCGAAACGCAATCAGCCCCAGCATTTT	CASSSGPKRNQPQHF
TRBV29-1	TRBJ1-4	-	-	TGCAGCGTTCGACAGGCGGAAAAACTGTTTTTT	CSVRQAEKLFF
TRBV11-2	TRBJ2-2	-	TRBD2	TGTGCCAGCAGCCTCGCGGGGGTTCGATCGGAGAACACCGGGGAGCTGTTTTTT	CASSLAGVRSENTGELFF
TRBV29-1	TRBJ2-1	-	-	TGCAGCGTTCTGGTAGTAGATCGGGCCTACAATGAGCAGTTCTTC	CSVLVVDRAYNEQFF
TRBV29-1	TRBJ2-5	-	TRBD2	TGCAGCGTTGAAGACGTTCTAGCGGGGACAGAGACCCAGTACTTC	CSVEDVLAGTETQYF
TRBV5-1	TRBJ2-2	-	TRBD2	TGCGCCAGCAGCGAGGGACTAGCTGGGGAGCTGTTTTTT	CASSEGLAGELFF
TRBV20-1	TRBJ2-1	-	-	TGCAGTGCTAGTTCAAGGACAGTAGGCCGGGACCACTCCTACAATGAGCAGTTCTTC	CSASSRTVGRDHSYNEQFF
TRBV15	TRBJ2-7	-	-	TGTGCCACCAGCGCTTACAGGGGAGGCTACGAGCAGTACTTC	CATSAYRGGYEQYF
TRBV11-3	TRBJ2-7	-	TRBD2	TGTGCCAGCAGCCTAGCGGGAGCGTCCTACGAGCAGTACTTC	CASSLAGASYEQYF
TRBV19	TRBJ1-1	-	-	TGTGCCAGTAGTAGAACAGCCGGATCCACTGAAGCTTTCTTT	CASSRTAGSTEAFF
TRBV21-1	TRBJ2-7	-	-	TGTGCCAGCAGCAAAGGATCCAGGGGGGATCTCTACGAGCAGTACTTC	CASSKGSRGDLYEQYF
TRBV7-6	TRBJ1-3	-	-	TGTGCCAGCAGCTTAGCACTTCTAGGCTCTGGAAACACCATATATTTT	CASSLALLGSGNTIYF
TRBV14	TRBJ2-1	-	TRBD2	TGTGCCAGCAGCCAAGAAGGCGGGAGGGCCCCTGAGCAGTTCTTC	CASSQEGGRAPEQFF
TRBV7-8	TRBJ2-1	-	-	TGTGCCAGCAGCTTGGGGGACTCGCGGTACAATGAGCAGTTCTTC	CASSLGDSRYNEQFF
TRBV5-1	TRBJ1-5	few	TRBD1	TGCGCCAGCAGCCTGACAGGGGGCAATCAGCCCCAGCATTTT	CASSLTGGNQPQHF
TRBV6-1	TRBJ2-7	few	-	TGTGCCAGCAGTGAGGGCACCTCCTACGAGCAGTACTTC	CASSEGTSYEQYF
TRBV19	TRBJ2-7	-	-	TGTGCCAGTAGTATCTTTCCGGGCTACGAGCAGTACTTC	CASSIFPGYEQYF
TRBV7-8	TRBJ1-2	few	-	TGTGCCAGCAGCCCGGCGGGGGGATTGAGCTATGGCTACACCTTC	CASSPAGGLSYGYTF